This T cell receptor (beta chain) was sequenced in a study of technical replicates of blood from four donors. Sequencing used immunoSEQ multiplex PCR; TCRdb keeps in-frame clones, though not all of them. Among tens of thousands of clones listed, approximately 90% were seen once. This CDR3 spans 15 amino acids. V lost 5 bases and J lost 4, with 14 bases in between. The germline V gene encodes CDR1 SNHLY and CDR2 FYNNEI. The genes are TRBV2 and TRBJ1-4; D perhaps matches TRBD1 (6 bases). What was sequenced was PBMCs. The clonotype was recovered from a human donor in good health. Some clones in this sample may be carry-over from other donors' samples. The chain's CDR3 is CASSQNRAFNEKLFF. The DNA for the CDR3 is TGTGCCAGCAGTCAGAACAGGGCATTTAATGAAAAACTGTTTTTT.